The clone carrying this TCR beta chain was seen once. Antigen unknown. This record comes from a study of OX40 agonist ivuxolimab in advanced cancers. TCRdb's copy holds only in-frame clones and misses some; the assay was immunoSEQ multiplex PCR. This table has roughly 18,000 clones, roughly 86% appearing once. V dropped 7 bases and J dropped 0; count of bases not matched to a gene: 3. The CDR3 length is 13 residues. Germline CDR1 reads SQVTM; CDR2 reads ANQGSEA. The sampling schedule covered blood at baseline, cycle 4 day 1, and cycle 7 day 1. General study results and limits: The specificity for antigen of the expanded peripheral T cells was not determined.

The chain recombines TRBV29-1 with TRBJ1-2; 9 bases map to TRBD1. The clonotype was recovered from an adult with an advanced solid tumor such as melanoma, head and neck, liver or kidney cancer. The input for sequencing was CD4+ or CD8+ T cells sorted from blood, taken in a trial of the OX40 agonist ivuxolimab. The CDR3 DNA sequence: TGCAGCGCCGGGACAGGGCCTAACTATGGCTACACCTTC. It encodes CSAGTGPNYGYTF.